The next 21 T cell receptor beta chains were all read from a single sample in a study of T cells in Graves' hyperthyroidism and ophthalmopathy. RNA transcripts gave rise to amplified TCR beta CDR3 regions. TCR CDR3 underwent first-round RT-PCR with the HTBI primer set. TCRdb redid the calling of the multiplex PCR reads with MiXCR, one entry per CDR3 protein. The repertoire has approximately 600,000 distinct CDR3 sequences, 15% to 20% of them found once; the top ten carry 3.8%. The sequenced material came from blood. The origin of the receptors is a woman in her thirties with Graves' hyperthyroidism.

This clonotype was detected ten times or more. The chain carries TRBV28 and TRBJ2-1; 9 bases align to TRBD2. V shed 0 bases, J shed 4 bases, and the junction held 4 bases outside the gene matches. From germline, CDR1 is MDHEN and CDR2 SYDVKM. The CDR3 is made up of 16 amino acids. CDR3 residues: CASSLWLAGRYNEQFF. CDR3 sequence (DNA): TGTGCCAGCAGTTTATGGCTAGCGGGACGTTACAATGAGCAGTTCTTC. Together with reference TRBV28 and TRBJ2-1, the CDR3 gives the full variable domain: DVKVTQSSRYLVKRTGEKVFLECVQDMDHENMFWYRQDPGLGLRLIYFSYDVKMKEKGDIPEGYSVSREKKERFSLILESASTNQTSMYLCASSLWLAGRYNEQFFGPGTRLTVL.

The table lists this clonotype with many counts. The V gene is TRBV28, the J gene TRBJ1-2; weak D call: TRBD1 (5 bases). The length of the CDR3 is 13 residues. Germline V lookup: CDR1 MDHEN, CDR2 SYDVKM. V was shortened by 6 bases and J by 3 bases, with 11 bases between the two germline ends. The CDR3 nucleotides read TGTGCCAGCAGGATGGACACCCACTATGGCTACACCTTC. Protein sequence: CASRMDTHYGYTF.

This chain connects TRBV7-2 to TRBJ2-7, with 11 bases aligning to TRBD1. V shed 0 bases, J shed 1 base, and the junction held 2 bases outside the gene matches. This CDR3 has 16 amino acids. Germline V gene sequence: CDR1 SGHTA, CDR2 FQGNSA. CDR3 DNA sequence: TGTGCCAGCAGCTTAGCCCGGGACAGGGGGTCCTACGAGCAGTACTTC. Protein: CASSLARDRGSYEQYF.

In regard to this clonotype: At one end the junction does not follow the germline gene, possibly because of a read error. The V and J genes are TRBV18 and TRBJ2-3; 9 bases map to TRBD2. CDR1 is KGHSH and CDR2 is LQKENI in the germline V gene. The CDR3 length is 14 residues. This chain's CDR3 is CASPPPLAGHTQYF. The CDR3 nucleotides read TGTGCCAGCCCACCACCCCTAGCGGGACATACGCAGTATTTT.

Ten or more counts support this clonotype. V usage is TRBV28 and J usage is TRBJ2-1; 14 bases fit TRBD2. Germline V lookup: CDR1 MDHEN, CDR2 SYDVKM. The CDR3 has 16 residues. After removal of 4 bases from V and 12 bases from J, the junction contained 11 bases not matched to a gene. The CDR3 region is CASSSIPRTSGRSQFF. For the CDR3, the DNA is TGTGCCAGCAGTTCCATTCCACGGACTAGCGGGAGGTCGCAGTTCTTC.

This clonotype was seen a handful of times. The chain joins TRBV6-1 to TRBJ1-6; 7 bases agree with TRBD1. CDR3 size: 16 residues. With 5 bases clipped from V and 9 bases from J, the junction kept 13 bases outside the gene matches. Germline CDR1 and CDR2: MNHNS and SASEGT. CDR3 in DNA: TGTGCCAGCAGTCCAAAAGCAAACAGGGGTAGTTCACCCCTCCACTTT. Translating it yields CASSPKANRGSSPLHF.

This clonotype was seen more than once but under ten times. The rearrangement links TRBV6-5 to TRBJ2-7; TRBD1 is a possible D gene (5 bases). This CDR3 region has 13 residues. With 2 bases removed from V and 9 bases from J, the gap between germline ends came to 14 bases. In germline, CDR1 is MNHEY, CDR2 SVGAGI. The CDR3 sequence: CASSYTLSRGQYF. The CDR3 region has the DNA TGTGCCAGCAGTTACACCCTGAGTAGGGGGCAGTACTTC.

This clonotype was seen a handful of times. This chain uses TRBV7-9 with TRBJ2-1; no firm D call. V was cut by 11 bases and J by 3 bases, with 14 bases left in between. Germline CDR1 is SEHNR and CDR2 is FQNEAQ (reference sequence). This CDR3 comprises 13 residues. CDR3 sequence reads: CAGRPSSYNEQFF. CDR3 DNA: TGTGCCGGTAGACCCTCCAGCTACAATGAGCAGTTCTTC.

The chain recombines TRBV29-1 with TRBJ2-3; D gene ambiguous. The CDR3 totals 15 residues. The germline V gene has CDR1 SQVTM and CDR2 ANQGSEA. The ends were cut back, 1 base at V and 0 bases at J, with 11 bases in the middle. The CDR3 DNA reads as TGCAGCGTTGAAGGACTGTCGTATAGCACAGATACGCAGTATTTT. It yields the protein CSVEGLSYSTDTQYF.

This clonotype was seen ten or more times. The J gene is TRBJ2-3, the V gene TRBV11-2, with 8 positions matching TRBD2. Per the germline V gene, CDR1 is SGHAT and CDR2 is FQNNGV. The CDR3 has 15 amino acids. V lost 1 base, J lost 3 bases, and 3 bases stayed unmatched. CDR3 in amino acids: CASSLATGGTDTQYF. CDR3 in DNA: TGTGCCAGCAGCTTAGCTACGGGGGGGACAGATACGCAGTATTTT.

This clonotype was counted at least ten times. V and J are TRBV28 and TRBJ1-4; TRBD1 might be the D (5 bases). Germline V gene data show CDR1 as MDHEN and CDR2 as SYDVKM. Trimming cost V 3 bases and J 8 bases, with 19 bases left between them. The CDR3 loop spans 16 amino acids. This CDR3 reads CASSLGSWRGGEKLFF. The CDR3 DNA follows: TGTGCCAGCAGTTTGGGGTCCTGGAGGGGTGGCGAAAAACTGTTTTTT.

This sequence joins TRBV10-3 and TRBJ2-3; TRBD2 might be the D (7 bases). Trimming pared 5 bases from V and 2 bases from J, leaving 14 bases between. Germline values: CDR1 ENHRY, CDR2 SYGVKD. The CDR3 runs 15 residues. CDR3 protein: CAISQQGGNTDTQYF. The DNA of the CDR3 is TGTGCCATCAGTCAACAGGGAGGGAACACAGATACGCAGTATTTT.

This clonotype was picked up many times. The V call is TRBV12-3 or TRBV12-4, the J call TRBJ2-1, with 9 bases aligning to TRBD2. Trimming took 5 bases from V and 4 from J; bases not matched to a gene: 6. The CDR3 has 15 residues. CDR3 residues: CASSGAGGFYNEQFF. The CDR3 coding sequence is TGTGCCAGCAGTGGAGCGGGAGGTTTTTACAATGAGCAGTTCTTC.

The sample holds many counts of this clonotype. The genes are TRBV18 and TRBJ1-4; no firm D call. The CDR3 has 15 residues. V lost 0 bases and J 6 bases, leaving 11 bases between the germline ends. Germline V gene sequence: CDR1 KGHSH, CDR2 LQKENI. This CDR3 is CASSPPMRQDEKLFF. The CDR3, as DNA: TGTGCCAGCTCACCACCGATGAGACAAGATGAAAAACTGTTTTTT.

This clonotype has at least ten counts. For the CDR3, the DNA is TGTGCCAGCAGTTCTAGCGGGAGGGCCCTCGGTGAGCAGTTCTTC. Translation gives CASSSSGRALGEQFF. V and J are TRBV2 and TRBJ2-1, with TRBD2 matching 12 bases. Trimming took 5 bases from V and 9 from J; bases not matched to a gene: 8. The germline gives CDR1 SNHLY, CDR2 FYNNEI. This CDR3 is 15 amino acids long.

Ten or more counts support this clonotype. The V and J genes are TRBV6-1 and TRBJ1-5; D call uncertain. Trimming left V 2 bases short and J 11 bases short, with 10 bases between. The germline CDR1 and CDR2 sequences are MNHNS and SASEGT. The CDR3 covers 12 residues. The CDR3 DNA reads TGTGCCAGCAGTGAAAGCCTGTGGTCCCAGCATTTT. Protein: CASSESLWSQHF.

This clonotype came up a few times. The gene calls are TRBV30 and TRBJ2-5; D is possibly TRBD1 (5 bases). Germline CDR1 reads GTSNPN; CDR2 reads SVGIG (reference sequence). Trimming stripped 2 bases from V and 5 bases from J, with 12 bases between. The CDR3 spans 13 residues. As DNA, the CDR3 is TGTGCCTGGAGTTGGACATTTGGGGAGACCCAGTACTTC. The encoded protein is CAWSWTFGETQYF.

This clonotype was seen a handful of times. The V and J genes are TRBV2 and TRBJ2-7; 9 nucleotides line up with TRBD1. The V and J ends lost 3 bases and 1 base, in that order; junction bases with no gene match: 7. Germline V gene sequence: CDR1 SNHLY, CDR2 FYNNEI. The CDR3 covers 16 residues. The chain's CDR3 is CASSDRNRGQSYEQYF. DNA of the CDR3: TGTGCCAGCAGTGATAGGAACAGGGGGCAATCCTACGAGCAGTACTTC.

This clonotype was counted many times. The chain joins TRBV11-2 to TRBJ2-3, with TRBD1 identical over 9 bases. CDR3 length: 15 residues. Germline lookup yields CDR1 SGHAT and CDR2 FQNNGV. The V and J ends lost 5 bases and 2 bases, in that order; junction bases with no gene match: 5. The DNA for the CDR3 is TGTGCCAGCAGCATCGGACAGGGGAACACAGATACGCAGTATTTT. Translation: CASSIGQGNTDTQYF. The full variable domain, its missing parts supplied by reference TRBV11-2 and TRBJ2-3, is EAGVAQSPRYKIIEKRQSVAFWCNPISGHATLYWYQQILGQGPKLLIQFQNNGVVDDSQLPKDRFSAERLKGVDSTLKIQPAKLEDSAVYLCASSIGQGNTDTQYFGPGTRLTVL.

The rearrangement joins TRBV4-2 to TRBJ2-1; D may be TRBD2 (5 bases). V was trimmed by 6 bases and J by 8 bases, leaving 8 bases between them. This CDR3 region has 11 residues. In germline, CDR1 is LGHNA, CDR2 YNFKEQ. The CDR3 here is CASSREYEQFF. The CDR3 DNA is TGTGCCAGCAGTCGGGAATATGAGCAGTTCTTC.

This clonotype was counted at least ten times. V and J are TRBV5-1 and TRBJ1-1; unclear D gene. This CDR3 contains 13 residues. The germline V and J ends were trimmed by 1 base and 3 bases, with 7 bases remaining between them. CDR1 SGHRS and CDR2 YFSETQ come from the germline V gene. The CDR3 DNA follows: TGCGCCAGCAGCTTGTTCGGTGACACTGAAGCTTTCTTT. Protein: CASSLFGDTEAFF.